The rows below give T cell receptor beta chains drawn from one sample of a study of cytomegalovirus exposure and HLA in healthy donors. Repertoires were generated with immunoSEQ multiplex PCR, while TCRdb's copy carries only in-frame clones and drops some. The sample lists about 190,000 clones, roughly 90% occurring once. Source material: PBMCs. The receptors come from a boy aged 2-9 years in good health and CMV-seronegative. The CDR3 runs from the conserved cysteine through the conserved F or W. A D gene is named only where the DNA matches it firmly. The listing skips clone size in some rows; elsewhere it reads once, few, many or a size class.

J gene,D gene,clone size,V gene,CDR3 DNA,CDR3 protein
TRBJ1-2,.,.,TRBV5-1,TGCGCCAGCAGCTTGCAAACCCCAGGGCAGAGTTTCTATGGCTACACCTTC,CASSLQTPGQSFYGYTF
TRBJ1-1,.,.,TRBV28,TGTGCCAGCAGTTTAATCCACGGTAATGAGGCTTTCTTT,CASSLIHGNEAFF
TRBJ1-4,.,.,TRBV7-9,TGTGCCAGCAGCGGCAGGGTGGGGGAAAAACTGTTTTTT,CASSGRVGEKLFF
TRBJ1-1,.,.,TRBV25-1,TGTGCCAGCAGTCGGCTCTCAGGGACTGAAGCTTTCTTT,CASSRLSGTEAFF
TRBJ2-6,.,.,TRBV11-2,TGTGCCAGCAGCTTAGTGGGGGCAGGGTCCGGGGCCAACGTCCTGACTTTC,CASSLVGAGSGANVLTF
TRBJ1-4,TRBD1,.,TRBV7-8,TGTGCCAGCAGGTCTAGGGGGCAGGTCACTAATGAAAAACTGTTTTTT,CASRSRGQVTNEKLFF
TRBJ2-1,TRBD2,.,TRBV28,TGTGCCAGCAGTAGCGGGAGGGCCGATGAGCAGTTCTTC,CASSSGRADEQFF
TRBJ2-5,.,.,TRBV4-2,TGTGCCAGCAGCCAAGAGGGGGGTGCTGAGACCCAGTACTTC,CASSQEGGAETQYF
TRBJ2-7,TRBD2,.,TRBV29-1,TGCAGCGTCAGAGGACTAGCGGGAGGGCCCAACGAGCAGTACTTC,CSVRGLAGGPNEQYF
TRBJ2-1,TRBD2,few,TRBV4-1,TGCGCCAGCAGCCAAGATATAACTAGCGGGGAACAGTTCTTC,CASSQDITSGEQFF
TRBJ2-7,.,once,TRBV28,TGTGCCAGCAGCTACAGGGTCCCTTACGAGCAGTACTTC,CASSYRVPYEQYF
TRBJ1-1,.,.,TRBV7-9,TGTTCCAGCAGCTCAGGACAGCCGAACACTGAAGCTTTCTTT,CSSSSGQPNTEAFF
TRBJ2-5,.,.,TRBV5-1,TGCGCCAGCAGCTTGGGTGGGAGAGCGGAGGAGACCCAGTACTTC,CASSLGGRAEETQYF
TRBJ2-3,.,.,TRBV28,TGTGCCAGCAGTTTAGCCCAGACTAGCACAGATACGCAGTATTTT,CASSLAQTSTDTQYF
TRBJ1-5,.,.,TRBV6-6,TGTGCCAGCAGTTACTCGACTACTCAGCCCCAGCATTTT,CASSYSTTQPQHF
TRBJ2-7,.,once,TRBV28,TGTGCCAGCAGTGAACCTTTGGGGGCAAGGTACGAGCAGTACTTC,CASSEPLGARYEQYF
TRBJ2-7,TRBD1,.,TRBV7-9,TGTGCCAGCAGCTTCCACCAAGGGGGTGTACAGGGGTCCTACGAGCAGTACTTC,CASSFHQGGVQGSYEQYF
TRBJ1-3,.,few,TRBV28,TGTGCCAGCAGTTTAGTTCCCTCCTCTGGAAACACCATATATTTT,CASSLVPSSGNTIYF
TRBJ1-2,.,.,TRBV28,TGTGCCAGCAGTTCCACCACTCCCTATGGCTACACCTTC,CASSSTTPYGYTF
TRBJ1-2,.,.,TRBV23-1,TGCGCCAGCAGTTCGGTGGGACATGAAGGCTACACCTTC,CASSSVGHEGYTF
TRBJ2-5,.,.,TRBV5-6,TGTGCCAGCAGCTCTTTGACAGCGTACCAAGAGACCCAGTACTTC,CASSSLTAYQETQYF
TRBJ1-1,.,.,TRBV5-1,TGCGCCAGCAGCTTGGTTTCGGGGACACCCACTGAAGCTTTCTTT,CASSLVSGTPTEAFF
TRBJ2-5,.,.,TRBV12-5,TGTGCTAGTGGTTTCGGGACTTATCAAGAGACCCAGTACTTC,CASGFGTYQETQYF
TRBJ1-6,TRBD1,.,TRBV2,TGTGCCAGCAGGGGGGACACAGGGGGCGCATATTCACCCCTCCACTTT,CASRGDTGGAYSPLHF
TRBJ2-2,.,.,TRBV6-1,TGTGCCAGCAGTCGCGGACTACTAGACACCGGGGAGCTGTTTTTT,CASSRGLLDTGELFF
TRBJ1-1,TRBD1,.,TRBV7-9,TGTGCCAGCAGCTTAATACAGGGGATGAACACTGAAGCTTTCTTT,CASSLIQGMNTEAFF
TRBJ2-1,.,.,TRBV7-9,TGTGCCAGCAGCCCTCCTAGTATCCGTCAGTTCTTC,CASSPPSIRQFF
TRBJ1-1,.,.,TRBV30,TGTGCCTGGAGACGCTTTTGGGGCCCCGGGACAACGAAAACTGAAGCTTTCTTT,CAWRRFWGPGTTKTEAFF
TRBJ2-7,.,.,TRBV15,TGTGCCACCAGCAGAGATCGGGCGCCAGGGCCCTTCTCCTACGAGCAGTACTTC,CATSRDRAPGPFSYEQYF